These T cell receptor beta chains were read from a single sample in a study of cytomegalovirus exposure and HLA in healthy donors. Generated by immunoSEQ multiplex PCR, the TCRdb table keeps only in-frame clones and is missing some. The sample carries some 140,000 clones, approximately 62% recorded once. The specimen was PBMCs. The receptors were gathered from a human donor in good health. CDR3s include the opening cysteine and the closing phenylalanine or tryptophan. The order of the fields is D gene, clone size, J gene, V gene, CDR3 DNA, CDR3 protein. D genes are given only for firm matches. For some rows the clone size is stated as once, few or many, or as a class when expanded; others skip it.

. . TRBJ2-1 TRBV13 TGTGCCAGCATGGCGGGGCCGGGAAATGAGCAGTTCTTC CASMAGPGNEQFF
TRBD2 . TRBJ2-7 TRBV28 TGTGCCAGCAGTCTTTCAGGGACTAGCTCCTACGAGCAGTACTTC CASSLSGTSSYEQYF
. . TRBJ1-1 TRBV5-1 TGCGCCAGCAGACCGGACAGTAACACTGAAGCTTTCTTT CASRPDSNTEAFF
. . TRBJ1-5 TRBV18 TGTGCCAGCTCACCAGGAACAGTCCTCAATCAGCCCCAGCATTTT CASSPGTVLNQPQHF
TRBD2 few TRBJ2-3 TRBV19 TGTGCCAGTAGTCCGAGGACTAGCGGGAGGTCCCTCCCGACAGATACGCAGTATTTT CASSPRTSGRSLPTDTQYF
TRBD2 . TRBJ2-3 TRBV2 TGTGCCAGCAGTGCAACTAGCGGGAGTCGCACAGATACGCAGTATTTT CASSATSGSRTDTQYF
. . TRBJ2-3 TRBV9 TGTGCCAGCAGCCCCGACCCTTGGGCCACAGATACGCAGTATTTT CASSPDPWATDTQYF
TRBD2 . TRBJ2-5 TRBV12-5 TGTGCTAGTGGTTCCACCGGACTAGCGGGGGAGACCCAGTACTTC CASGSTGLAGETQYF
. . TRBJ2-7 TRBV4-3 TGCGCCAGCAGCCAAGATGTCCTCTACGAGCAGTACTTC CASSQDVLYEQYF
. . TRBJ2-7 TRBV5-6 TGTGCCAGCAGCTTGGGGATAGCGATCTACGAGCAGTACTTC CASSLGIAIYEQYF
. . TRBJ2-7 TRBV6-5 TGTGCCAGCAGTTATGCAGGGATTGGCGAGCAGTACTTC CASSYAGIGEQYF